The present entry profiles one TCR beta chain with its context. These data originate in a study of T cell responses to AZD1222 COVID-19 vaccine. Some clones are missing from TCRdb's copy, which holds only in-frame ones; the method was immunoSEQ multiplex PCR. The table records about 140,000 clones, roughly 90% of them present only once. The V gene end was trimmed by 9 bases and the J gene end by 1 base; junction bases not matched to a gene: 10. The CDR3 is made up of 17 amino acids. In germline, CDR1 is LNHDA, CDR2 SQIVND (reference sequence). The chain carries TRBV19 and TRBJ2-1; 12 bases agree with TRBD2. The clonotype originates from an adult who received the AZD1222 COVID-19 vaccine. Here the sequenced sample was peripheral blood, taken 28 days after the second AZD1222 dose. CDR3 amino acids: CASSGTSGRSSYNEQFF. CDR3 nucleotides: TGTGCCAGCTCCGGGACTAGCGGGCGCTCTTCCTACAATGAGCAGTTCTTC.